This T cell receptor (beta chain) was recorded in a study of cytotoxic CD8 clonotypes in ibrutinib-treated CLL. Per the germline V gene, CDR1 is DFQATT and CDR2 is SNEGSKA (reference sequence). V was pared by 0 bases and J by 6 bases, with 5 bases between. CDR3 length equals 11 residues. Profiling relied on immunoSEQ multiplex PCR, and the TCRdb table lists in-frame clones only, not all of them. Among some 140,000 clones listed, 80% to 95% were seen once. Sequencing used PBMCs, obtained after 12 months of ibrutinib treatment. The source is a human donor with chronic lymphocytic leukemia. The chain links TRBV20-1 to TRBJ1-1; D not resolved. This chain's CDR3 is CSARDNPEAFF. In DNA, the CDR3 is TGCAGTGCTAGAGATAATCCTGAAGCTTTCTTT.